Described below is a single T cell receptor beta chain sequence and its context. Its antigen specificity is not known. Base-call qualities are not available, and no considerably larger clone is one nucleotide away. This sample is drawn from a study of T cells in localized non-small cell lung cancer (dated by TCRdb to the early 2020s). Turning to the overall study: The study examined T cell repertoires in approximately 240 patients with early-stage NSCLC and compared tumors with uninvolved tumor-adjacent lungs. The cohort comprised roughly 240 treatment-naïve NSCLC patients with resected, localized lung tumors. NSCLC patients had a mean age of around 70 years, and around 130 were male and over 85 female. Overall study results and their limits: Uninvolved tumor-adjacent lung showed the highest T cell clonality, higher than tumor, which suggests more focused antigenic responses in the uninvolved tumor-adjacent lung. Higher T cell density in blood was associated with longer overall survival, whereas higher clonality in adjacent lung was associated with shorter survival. Because the study design was exploratory, TCR variables were selected using unadjusted p-values without false-discovery rate correction. A median of 57 of the top 100 tumor clones turned up in the paired uninvolved adjacent lung, and under 30 of those clones also ranked among the top 100 of that same adjacent lung. Because multi-region tumor sequencing was not performed, intratumor heterogeneity could not be ruled out.

Trimmed from V: 1 base; trimmed from J: 6 bases; junction bases lacking a gene match: 12. Inclusive of the bounding cysteine and phenylalanine, the CDR3 is 18 residues long. The retained sequence is limited to the CDR3, 54 bases, with the frame set at the first base. CDR1 and CDR2 were assigned from the germline V gene as SGHTA and FQGNSA. At diagnosis, tumor, uninvolved tumor-adjacent lung and peripheral blood were collected and then preserved as a mix of FFPE and fresh-frozen material. For TCR repertoire profiling, blood samples were analyzed in the form of peripheral blood mononuclear cells. The immunoSEQ Assay was used to sequence TCR beta CDR3 regions from DNA. In the original analysis: To compute T cell density, TCR beta template counts were normalized to usable DNA, which was estimated by amplifying housekeeping genes. Richness was estimated with the preseqR package, extrapolating to 400,000 templates for PBMC samples and 120,000 templates for tissue samples. Clonality was taken to be one minus Pielou's evenness. Tissue-enriched TCRs were identified by differential abundance testing using productive amino-acid clonotypes, minimum total count 5 and alpha 0.1. The Jaccard Index and the Morisita Overlap Index were used to measure repertoire overlap between compartments. GLIPH grouped TCR beta CDR3s together with public tetramer-defined viral CDR3s, and a viral motif had to include at least three viral sequences and also show V-gene enrichment. Here the immuneACCESS table is served through TCRdb, limited to in-frame sequences with V and J called. Missing clones are a known gap in these copies; in checked studies unresolved V genes cover under half, and the rest lacks a known reason. Clone size and the V and J calls come from that table; the DNA yielded D and trimming. This sample has approximately 31,000 clones in its table, and around nine tenths of those were observed once. The ten largest clonotypes hold 2.5% to 3% of the sample.

The sample was peripheral blood, taken before any cancer treatment. This receptor was identified in a female donor older than 55 with stage I lung adenocarcinoma. In this chain, TRBV7-2 is recombined with TRBJ2-3; the junction holds 11 bases that match TRBD1. The nucleotides read TGTGCCAGCAGCTTAGGACCCCCGGGACAGGGGGTGTTGGATACGCAGTATTTT. Its amino acids are CASSLGPPGQGVLDTQYF.